A selection of T cell receptor beta chains follows, all from one sample in a study of T cell responses to AZD1222 COVID-19 vaccine. Method: immunoSEQ multiplex PCR; TCRdb's copy keeps in-frame clones and lacks some. The top ten clones hold around a fifth of a sample with some 69,000 clones, over 75% of them seen once. The sample in question was peripheral blood, obtained on day 0 of AZD1222 vaccination. These receptors all stem from an adult in good health. Both conserved end residues are part of each CDR3. The D gene is left open where the match is weak. For some rows the clone size is stated as once, few or many, or as a class when expanded; others skip it.

>TRBJ2-5|NA|few|TRBV18
CASSVQETQYF
TGTGCCAGCTCAGTACAAGAGACCCAGTACTTC
>TRBJ2-2|NA|NA|TRBV5-1
CASSLKVQGNTGELFF
TGCGCCAGCAGCTTGAAGGTACAGGGAAACACCGGGGAGCTGTTTTTT
>TRBJ1-1|TRBD1|NA|TRBV9
CASSARDRVEAFF
TGTGCCAGCAGCGCAAGGGACAGGGTTGAAGCTTTCTTT
>TRBJ1-5|NA|NA|TRBV18
CASSPVGNQPQHF
TGTGCCAGCTCACCGGTGGGAAATCAGCCCCAGCATTTT
>TRBJ1-2|NA|NA|TRBV10-3
CAITGFYGYTF
TGTGCCATCACAGGATTCTATGGCTACACCTTC
>TRBJ1-4|TRBD1|NA|TRBV11-2
CASRPGGGKMNEKLFF
TGTGCCAGCAGGCCGGGAGGGGGCAAGATGAATGAAAAACTGTTTTTT
>TRBJ2-2|TRBD2|NA|TRBV4-1
CASSPRLAGHTGELFF
TGCGCCAGCAGCCCTCGACTAGCGGGGCACACCGGGGAGCTGTTTTTT
>TRBJ2-2|NA|NA|TRBV12-5
CASGYHLGGSGELFF
TGTGCTAGTGGTTACCACTTAGGGGGATCCGGGGAGCTGTTTTTT
>TRBJ1-2|TRBD1|NA|TRBV19
CASSFPSRGFFYGYTF
TGTGCCAGTAGTTTCCCCAGCAGGGGGTTTTTCTATGGCTACACCTTC
>TRBJ2-2|TRBD1|NA|TRBV7-6
CASSQQGAPDTGELFF
TGTGCCAGCAGCCAACAGGGGGCCCCGGACACCGGGGAGCTGTTTTTT
>TRBJ2-7|NA|NA|TRBV7-2
CASSVEIMGSGTPYEQYF
TGTGCCAGCAGCGTCGAGATAATGGGCTCAGGGACACCTTACGAGCAGTACTTC
>TRBJ1-4|NA|NA|TRBV4-1
CASSQAGGINEKLFF
TGCGCCAGCAGCCAAGCGGGCGGAATTAATGAAAAACTGTTTTTT
>TRBJ2-6|NA|NA|TRBV7-3
CASSSTGLRSSGANVLTF
TGTGCCAGCAGCTCTACGGGACTTAGGAGCTCTGGGGCCAACGTCCTGACTTTC
>TRBJ1-1|NA|NA|TRBV28
CASSLSFRGQEAFF
TGTGCCAGCAGTTTATCTTTCCGGGGACAAGAAGCTTTCTTT
>TRBJ2-1|NA|NA|TRBV19
CASSILTPGATSNEQFF
TGTGCCAGTAGTATTCTCACTCCAGGGGCGACTAGTAATGAGCAGTTCTTC
>TRBJ2-3|TRBD2|NA|TRBV10-3
CAISESVGLTDTQYF
TGTGCCATCAGTGAGTCCGTGGGACTAACAGATACGCAGTATTTT
>TRBJ2-2|TRBD1|NA|TRBV11-2
CASSTHRGTYTGELFF
TGTGCCAGCAGCACCCACAGGGGGACGTACACCGGGGAGCTGTTTTTT
>TRBJ2-1|NA|NA|TRBV7-2
CASLEPGRRYNEQFF
TGTGCCAGCCTAGAACCGGGACGTCGATACAATGAGCAGTTCTTC
>TRBJ2-7|TRBD2|NA|TRBV28
CASSDPPAGAYEQYF
TGTGCCAGCAGTGACCCCCCAGCGGGGGCCTACGAGCAGTACTTC
>TRBJ2-2|TRBD1|NA|TRBV24-1
CATRGGQGTGELFF
TGTGCCACCAGGGGGGGACAGGGTACCGGGGAGCTGTTTTTT
>TRBJ1-3|NA|NA|TRBV13
CASSLFSLEVSGNTIYF
TGTGCCAGCAGCTTATTTTCCCTCGAAGTCTCTGGAAACACCATATATTTT
>TRBJ1-1|NA|few|TRBV15
CATSRDRGVTEAFF
TGTGCCACCAGCAGAGATCGGGGGGTCACTGAAGCTTTCTTT
>TRBJ1-1|NA|NA|TRBV27
CASRSFAVTEAFF
TGTGCCAGCAGATCGTTCGCCGTCACTGAAGCTTTCTTT
>TRBJ1-2|NA|NA|TRBV21-1
CASSKPRDSNYGYTF
TGTGCCAGCAGCAAACCTCGGGACAGTAACTATGGCTACACCTTC
>TRBJ2-1|NA|NA|TRBV18
CASSPPGGIVDNEQFF
TGTGCCAGCTCACCCCCCGGGGGAATAGTGGACAATGAGCAGTTCTTC
>TRBJ1-4|NA|NA|TRBV11-3
CASSLDHGELFF
TGTGCCAGCAGCTTAGACCACGGGGAACTGTTTTTT
>TRBJ1-1|TRBD1|NA|TRBV19
CASSENRGLGMNTEAFF
TGTGCCAGTAGCGAAAACAGGGGGTTAGGGATGAACACTGAAGCTTTCTTT
>TRBJ1-2|NA|NA|TRBV2
CASRGAGGGYTF
TGTGCCAGCAGAGGGGCTGGGGGCGGCTACACCTTC
>TRBJ2-7|NA|NA|TRBV27
CASSLFGQNYEQYF
TGTGCCAGCAGCCTATTCGGACAGAACTACGAGCAGTACTTC
>TRBJ1-1|NA|NA|TRBV6-1
CASSPQGLNGEAFF
TGTGCCAGCAGCCCACAGGGTTTAAACGGTGAAGCTTTCTTT
>TRBJ2-2|NA|NA|TRBV21-1
CASSSTTGGELFF
TGTGCCAGCAGCTCGACGACAGGCGGGGAGCTGTTTTTT
>TRBJ1-1|NA|NA|TRBV11-2
CASSLFQGSTEAFF
TGTGCCAGCAGCTTATTTCAAGGAAGCACTGAAGCTTTCTTT
>TRBJ1-3|NA|NA|TRBV7-8
CASSFGDFSGNTIYF
TGTGCCAGCAGCTTCGGGGATTTCTCTGGAAACACCATATATTTT
>TRBJ1-4|NA|NA|TRBV2
CASSDRGRNEKLFF
TGTGCCAGCAGTGACAGGGGTAGAAATGAAAAACTGTTTTTT
>TRBJ1-1|NA|NA|TRBV5-8
CASSLGGGRDTEAFF
TGTGCCAGCAGCTTGGGCGGGGGCAGAGACACTGAAGCTTTCTTT
>TRBJ2-4|NA|NA|TRBV2
CASMAGLAKNIQYF
TGTGCCAGCATGGCCGGGCTAGCCAAAAACATTCAGTACTTC
>TRBJ2-1|TRBD1|NA|TRBV7-3
CASSLIPGQGTNEQFF
TGTGCCAGCAGCTTAATTCCGGGACAGGGAACCAATGAGCAGTTCTTC
>TRBJ2-2|NA|once|TRBV7-3
CASSPRAGRTGELFF
TGTGCCAGCAGCCCCCGGGCAGGGAGGACCGGGGAGCTGTTTTTT
>TRBJ1-2|NA|NA|TRBV27
CASSQGPRSDGYTF
TGTGCCAGCTCTCAGGGCCCTAGGTCGGATGGCTACACCTTC